This T cell receptor beta chain was documented in a study of cytomegalovirus exposure and HLA in healthy donors. The study, taken as a whole, reports: A later look showed TCR association rates differing by HLA locus, highest for DRB1 and lowest for HLA-C. In a later analysis, HLA-associated beta chains showed higher expansion and lower generation probabilities than comparable chains. HLA restriction was apparent for most CMV-associated TCR beta chains in a later analysis.

This PCR relied on a set of 60 Vbeta primers and 13 Jbeta primers. Some clones are missing from TCRdb's copy, which holds only in-frame ones; the method was immunoSEQ multiplex PCR. The table lists some 99,000 clones, 69% of them singletons, with 5.4% in the top ten. Note on this clone: Its antigen is still unknown.

The CDR3 is 15 amino acids. The trim removed 7 bases at V and 9 bases at J, leaving 9 bases unmatched. The V gene's germline CDR1 is SNHLY and CDR2 FYNNEI. This TCR was sampled from a woman aged 70-85 years in good health and CMV-seropositive. J is TRBJ2-1 and V is TRBV2; 13 positions match TRBD2. The sequenced sample was PBMCs. DNA of the CDR3: TGTGCCAGCACGGGGACTAGCGGGGCAGGGGGTGAGCAGTTCTTC. It codes for CASTGTSGAGGEQFF.